This T cell receptor (beta chain) is drawn from a study of beta chain features in type 1 diabetes. The study's findings and limits: Shortening of TCRB CDR3s, moderate but significant, appeared in all four CD4+ subsets of Type 1 diabetes patients. Patients and controls would share equally any PCR tilt toward shorter templates.

Sequenced material consisted of expressed TCRB transcripts (all of the isolated RNA was reverse transcribed). Measured with immunoSEQ multiplex PCR; TCRdb has only the in-frame clones, and not every one. The table has some 290,000 clones, roughly 13% seen once; the top ten hold over 0.015%. Comment on this clone: What it recognizes is unknown. In the same sample, other DNA sequences code for this CDR3.

The receptor's source is a man aged 25 to 40 with type 1 diabetes. Sequencing was carried out using naive CD4+ T cells from blood.

The CDR3 loop reads CASSPLTSGTSYEQYF. The CDR3 nucleotides read TGTGCCAGCTCACCGCTTACTAGCGGGACCTCCTACGAGCAGTACTTC. The rearrangement links TRBV18 to TRBJ2-7; 10 bases line up with TRBD2. CDR1 and CDR2 (germline): KGHSH, LQKENI. The CDR3 runs to 16 residues. V dropped 3 bases and J dropped 0; count of bases not matched to a gene: 5.